This T cell receptor beta chain was recorded in a study of STAT3 mutations in large granular lymphocyte leukemia (dated by TCRdb to the late 2010s). Study-wide context: Canonical activating STAT3 mutations were detected in roughly half of the longitudinally sequenced T-LGLL patients. One or more immunosuppressive therapy regimens were given to more than half of T-LGLL patients, and hematologic response was seen in about 40% of the treated patients. To reconstruct clonal hierarchy and dynamics, serial deep sequencing of TCRbeta CDR3 and STAT3 was performed in patients with T-cell large granular lymphocyte leukemia. Roughly 19 representative T-LGLL cases were selected from an initial cohort of 200 to 250 LGL patients for longitudinal TCRbeta and STAT3 sequencing. As controls, the study also included longitudinal sequencing of two patients with natural killer LGL leukemia. Patients were sequenced at approximately 4 time points on average, with the number of samplings per patient ranging from 2 to 8. Study-wide conclusions, independent of this receptor: Because codominant clonotypes persisted in some patients, a small but highly pathogenic clone may have been missed. In 6 of 18 patients, TCR clonotype switching occurred after therapy, and every newly emerging clone was STAT3 wild type. At least one immunodominant TCRbeta clonotype was present in every T-LGLL patient, and multiple immunodominant subclonotypes appeared in about half of the T-LGLL patients. The linking of therapy response to changes in TCR clonal burden was complicated by variable intervals between samplings and differing treatment regimens. Because no samples were available when a clone first appeared, clonal expansion was inferred from samplings taken at other points. The burden of the dominant TCR clone was higher than the STAT3 mutant burden in several patients, which suggests that the STAT3 mutation arose secondarily inside a clone that had already expanded.

The same DNA, extracted from blood mononuclear cells, served for both TCR sequencing and STAT3 sequencing. As for this clone: The antigen it binds to is not known. No much larger clone exists at a distance of one base, and base qualities are not known.

At the junction V is shortened by 2 bases and J by 4 bases, with 18 bases in between. The germline V gene encodes CDR1 SGHRS and CDR2 YFSETQ. The CDR3 holds 16 amino acids from the cysteine to the phenylalanine. The only DNA kept is the CDR3, 48 bases in frame from the first base. TCRbeta libraries were sequenced on an Illumina MiSeq, and an average of around 41,000 productive templates per sample was obtained. TCRbeta CDR3 libraries were generated with the immunoSEQ assay using multiplex PCR amplification. Concerning the study's data processing: Repertoire diversity was computed as previously defined, with values near 0 indicating extremely monoclonal samples. TCRdb's version of the immuneACCESS table is confined to in-frame rearrangements and falls short of the full clone set. An unresolved V gene accounts for under half of the shortfall where checked; the remainder is of unknown origin. The D gene and trimming were derived from the DNA, and the V and J assignments and clone size from that table. For this sample there are tens of thousands of clones; about 88% appear just once. The ten most abundant clones make up 0.35% to 0.55% of the sample.

The receptor was isolated from a human donor with T large granular lymphocyte leukemia. Some clones in this sample may be carry-over from other donors' samples. Input material: PBMCs. The sequence is built from TRBV5-1 and TRBJ2-5, with TRBD1 as a weak D call on 6 bases. The DNA sequence follows: TGCGCCAGCAGCTTATGGCTCAGGGGTGATAGAGAGACCCAGTACTTC. It translates to CASSLWLRGDRETQYF.